This T cell receptor (beta chain) was captured in a study of T cell responses to AZD1222 COVID-19 vaccine. In the study overall: Both about-4-week and about-12-week second-dose recipients were combined.

Of note for this clone: Antigen unknown.

The repertoire was sequenced with immunoSEQ multiplex PCR; TCRdb's copy has only in-frame clones and lacks some. The sample has 100,000 or so clones; 70% to 90% are singletons. Overall study results and limits: The reported proportion of spike-specific TCRs targeting unmutated variant regions was nearly half. Most donors were white British, females outnumbered males, and clonal diversity was possibly underestimated.

The sequencing here drew on peripheral blood, taken on day 0 of AZD1222 vaccination. This clonotype was sampled from an adult in good health.

CDR3 sequence (DNA): TGTGCCAGTAGACCGGGACTAGCGGGAAACACCGGGGAGCTGTTTTTT. Protein sequence: CASRPGLAGNTGELFF. V and J are TRBV19 and TRBJ2-2, with 13 bases lining up with TRBD2. The germline CDR1 and CDR2 sequences are LNHDA and SQIVND (reference sequence). Germline trimming cut 6 bases from V and 2 bases from J; bases unmatched to any gene: 3. This CDR3 region has 16 residues.